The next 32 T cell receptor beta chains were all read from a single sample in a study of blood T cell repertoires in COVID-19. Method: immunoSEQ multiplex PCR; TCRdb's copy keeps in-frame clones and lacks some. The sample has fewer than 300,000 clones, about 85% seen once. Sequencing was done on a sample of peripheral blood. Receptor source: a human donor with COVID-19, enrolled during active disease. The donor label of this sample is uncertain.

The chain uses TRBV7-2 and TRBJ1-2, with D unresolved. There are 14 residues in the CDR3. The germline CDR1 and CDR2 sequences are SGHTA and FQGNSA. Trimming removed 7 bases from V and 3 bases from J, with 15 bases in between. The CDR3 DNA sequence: TGTGCCAGCACCTCGTACGGACTAGACTATGGCTACACCTTC. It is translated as CASTSYGLDYGYTF. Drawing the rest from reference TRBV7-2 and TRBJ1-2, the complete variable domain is GAGVSQSPSNKVTEKGKDVELRCDPISGHTALYWYRQSLGQGLEFLIYFQGNSAPDKSGLPSDRFSAERTGGSVSTLTIQRTQQEDSAVYLCASTSYGLDYGYTFGSGTRLTVV.

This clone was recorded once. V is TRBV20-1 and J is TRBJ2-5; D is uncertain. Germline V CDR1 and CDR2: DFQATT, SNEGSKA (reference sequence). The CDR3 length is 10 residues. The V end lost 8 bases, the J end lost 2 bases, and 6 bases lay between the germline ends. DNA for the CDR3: TGCAGTCTGAGACAAGAGACCCAGTACTTC. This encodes CSLRQETQYF.

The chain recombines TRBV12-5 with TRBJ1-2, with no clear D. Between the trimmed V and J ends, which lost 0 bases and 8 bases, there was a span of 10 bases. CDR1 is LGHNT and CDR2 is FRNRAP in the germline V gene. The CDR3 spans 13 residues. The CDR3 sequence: CASGLVPREGYTF. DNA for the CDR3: TGTGCTAGTGGTTTGGTACCGAGGGAGGGCTACACCTTC.

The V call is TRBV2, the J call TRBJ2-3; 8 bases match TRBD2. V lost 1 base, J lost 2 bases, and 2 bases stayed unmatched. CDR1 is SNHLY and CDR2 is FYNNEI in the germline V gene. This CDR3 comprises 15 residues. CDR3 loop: CASSEEAGATDTQYF. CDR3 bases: TGTGCCAGCAGTGAAGAAGCGGGAGCCACAGATACGCAGTATTTT.

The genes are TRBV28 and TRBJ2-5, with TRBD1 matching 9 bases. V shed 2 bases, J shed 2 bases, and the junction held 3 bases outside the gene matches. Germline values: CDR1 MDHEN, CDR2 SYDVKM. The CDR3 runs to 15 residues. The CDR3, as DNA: TGTGCCAGCAGTTTACACAGGGGGCCTCAAGAGACCCAGTACTTC. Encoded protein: CASSLHRGPQETQYF.

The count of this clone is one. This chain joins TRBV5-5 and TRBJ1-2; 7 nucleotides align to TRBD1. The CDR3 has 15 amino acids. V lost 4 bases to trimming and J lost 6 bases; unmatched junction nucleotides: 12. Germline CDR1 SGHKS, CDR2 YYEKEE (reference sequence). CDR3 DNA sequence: TGTGCCAGCAGCCGGGGCCCCGACAGGGTCGATGGCTACACCTTC. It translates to CASSRGPDRVDGYTF.

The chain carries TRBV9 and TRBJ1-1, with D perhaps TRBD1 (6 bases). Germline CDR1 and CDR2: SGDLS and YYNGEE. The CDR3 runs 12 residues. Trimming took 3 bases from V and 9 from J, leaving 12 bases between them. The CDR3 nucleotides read TGTGCCAGCAGCGGCCCTCAGGGGAAAGCTTTCTTT. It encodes CASSGPQGKAFF.

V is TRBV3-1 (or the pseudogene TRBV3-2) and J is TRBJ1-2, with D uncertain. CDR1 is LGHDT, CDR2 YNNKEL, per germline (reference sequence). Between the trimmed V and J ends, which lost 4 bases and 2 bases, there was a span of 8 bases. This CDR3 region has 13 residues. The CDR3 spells CASSRATNYGYTF. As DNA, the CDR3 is TGTGCCAGCAGCCGGGCTACCAACTATGGCTACACCTTC.

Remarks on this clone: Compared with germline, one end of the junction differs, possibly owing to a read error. The CDR3 sequence: CAWSGGGARTF. The CDR3 DNA sequence: TGTGCCTGGTCGGGTGGGGGCGCACGGACCTTT. The chain carries TRBV30 and TRBJ1-1; possible D gene TRBD1, 6 bases. The CDR3 length is 11 residues. Germline CDR1 and CDR2: GTSNPN and SVGIG (reference sequence).

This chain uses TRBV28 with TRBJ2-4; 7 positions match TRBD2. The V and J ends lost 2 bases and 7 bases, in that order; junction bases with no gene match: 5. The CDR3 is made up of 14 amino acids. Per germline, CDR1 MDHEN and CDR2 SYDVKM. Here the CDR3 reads CASSLAGRGNIQYF. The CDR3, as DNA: TGTGCCAGCAGTTTAGCCGGGCGGGGGAACATTCAGTACTTC.

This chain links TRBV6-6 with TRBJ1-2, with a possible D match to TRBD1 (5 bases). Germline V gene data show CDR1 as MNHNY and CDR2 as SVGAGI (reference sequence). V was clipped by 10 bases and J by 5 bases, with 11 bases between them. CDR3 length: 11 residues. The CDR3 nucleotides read TGTGCCACGGGGGATCCTTATGGCTACACCTTC. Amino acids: CATGDPYGYTF.

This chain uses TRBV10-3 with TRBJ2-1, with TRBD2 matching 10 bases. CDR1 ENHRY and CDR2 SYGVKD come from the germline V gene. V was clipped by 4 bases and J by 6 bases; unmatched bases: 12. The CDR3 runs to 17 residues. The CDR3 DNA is TGTGCCATCAGTGGGGGGAGACTAGCGGGTTTTAGCAATGAGCAGTTCTTC. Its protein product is CAISGGRLAGFSNEQFF.

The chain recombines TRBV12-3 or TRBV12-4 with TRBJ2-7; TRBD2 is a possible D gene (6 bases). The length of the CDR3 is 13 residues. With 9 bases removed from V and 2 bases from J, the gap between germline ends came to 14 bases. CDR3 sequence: CASGRRGAYEQYF. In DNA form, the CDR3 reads TGTGCCAGTGGACGCCGCGGGGCCTACGAGCAGTACTTC.

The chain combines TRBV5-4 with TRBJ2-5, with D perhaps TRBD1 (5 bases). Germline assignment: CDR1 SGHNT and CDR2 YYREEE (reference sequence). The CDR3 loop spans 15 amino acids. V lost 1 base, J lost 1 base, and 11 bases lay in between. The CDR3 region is CASSLSQGPQETQYF. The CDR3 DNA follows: TGTGCCAGCAGCTTGAGTCAGGGTCCCCAAGAGACCCAGTACTTC.

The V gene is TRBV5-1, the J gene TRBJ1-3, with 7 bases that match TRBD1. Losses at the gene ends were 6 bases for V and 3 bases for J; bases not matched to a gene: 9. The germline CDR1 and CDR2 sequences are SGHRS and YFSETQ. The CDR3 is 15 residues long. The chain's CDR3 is CASTLTGVGGNTIYF. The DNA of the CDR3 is TGCGCCAGCACTCTAACAGGGGTTGGTGGAAACACCATATATTTT.

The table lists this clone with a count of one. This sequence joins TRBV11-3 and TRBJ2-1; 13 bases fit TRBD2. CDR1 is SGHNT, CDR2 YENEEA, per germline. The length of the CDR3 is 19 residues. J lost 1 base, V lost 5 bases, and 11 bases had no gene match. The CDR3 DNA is TGTGCCAGCAGCGTCAGGACTAGCGGGAGTTTGGGGTCCTACAATGAGCAGTTCTTC. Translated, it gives CASSVRTSGSLGSYNEQFF.

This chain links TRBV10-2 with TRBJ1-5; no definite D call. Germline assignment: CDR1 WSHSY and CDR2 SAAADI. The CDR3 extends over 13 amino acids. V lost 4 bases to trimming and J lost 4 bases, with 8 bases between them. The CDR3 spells CASSGSFNQPQHF. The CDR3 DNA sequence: TGCGCCAGCAGTGGGAGCTTTAATCAGCCCCAGCATTTT.

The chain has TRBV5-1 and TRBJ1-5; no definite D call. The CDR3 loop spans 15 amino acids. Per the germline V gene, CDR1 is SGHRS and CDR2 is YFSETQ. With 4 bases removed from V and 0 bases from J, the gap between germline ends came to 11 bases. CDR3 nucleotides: TGCGCCAGCAGCCCCACCCCGGGTAGCAATCAGCCCCAGCATTTT. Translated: CASSPTPGSNQPQHF.

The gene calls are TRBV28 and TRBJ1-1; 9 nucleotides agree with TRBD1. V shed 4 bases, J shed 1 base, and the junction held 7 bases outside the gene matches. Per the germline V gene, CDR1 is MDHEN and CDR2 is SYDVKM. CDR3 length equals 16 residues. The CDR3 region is CASSSPGQGWNTEAFF. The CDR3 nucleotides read TGTGCCAGCAGTTCACCGGGACAGGGTTGGAACACTGAAGCTTTCTTT.

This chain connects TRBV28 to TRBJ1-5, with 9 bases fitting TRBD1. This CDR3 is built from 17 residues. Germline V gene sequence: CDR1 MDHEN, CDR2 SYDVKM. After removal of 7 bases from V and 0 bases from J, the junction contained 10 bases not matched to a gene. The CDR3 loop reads CASTGGDRAYSNQPQHF. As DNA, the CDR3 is TGTGCCAGCACCGGGGGGGACAGGGCTTATAGCAATCAGCCCCAGCATTTT.

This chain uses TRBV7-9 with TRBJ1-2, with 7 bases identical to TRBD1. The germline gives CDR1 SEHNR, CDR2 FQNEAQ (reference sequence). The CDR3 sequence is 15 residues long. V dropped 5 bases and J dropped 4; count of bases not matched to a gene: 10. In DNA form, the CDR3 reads TGTGCCAGCAGCGATTGGGACAGAGAGTTCTATGGCTACACCTTC. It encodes CASSDWDREFYGYTF.

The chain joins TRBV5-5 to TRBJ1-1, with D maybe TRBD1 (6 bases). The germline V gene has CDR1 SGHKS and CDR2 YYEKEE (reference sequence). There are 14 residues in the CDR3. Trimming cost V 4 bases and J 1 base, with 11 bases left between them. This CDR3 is CASSTMDRNTEAFF. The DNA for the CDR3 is TGTGCCAGCAGCACCATGGACAGGAACACTGAAGCTTTCTTT.

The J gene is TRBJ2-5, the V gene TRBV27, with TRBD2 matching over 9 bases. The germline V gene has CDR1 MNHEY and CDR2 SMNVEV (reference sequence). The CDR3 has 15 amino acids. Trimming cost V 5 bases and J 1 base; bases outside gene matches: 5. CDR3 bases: TGTGCCAGCAGTAATTTAGCGGGAGTCCAAGAGACCCAGTACTTC. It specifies CASSNLAGVQETQYF.

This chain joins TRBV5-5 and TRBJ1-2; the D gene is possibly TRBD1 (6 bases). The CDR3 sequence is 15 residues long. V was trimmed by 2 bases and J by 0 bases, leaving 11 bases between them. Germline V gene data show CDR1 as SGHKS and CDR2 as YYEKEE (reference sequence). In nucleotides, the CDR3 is TGTGCCAGCAGCTTATCCGGGACATCTAACTATGGCTACACCTTC. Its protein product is CASSLSGTSNYGYTF.

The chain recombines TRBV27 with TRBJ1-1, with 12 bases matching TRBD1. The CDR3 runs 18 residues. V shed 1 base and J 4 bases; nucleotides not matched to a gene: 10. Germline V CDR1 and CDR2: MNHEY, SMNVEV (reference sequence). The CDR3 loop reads CASSLLAGTGGLGTEAFF. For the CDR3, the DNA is TGTGCCAGCAGTTTATTGGCCGGGACAGGGGGCCTGGGCACTGAAGCTTTCTTT.

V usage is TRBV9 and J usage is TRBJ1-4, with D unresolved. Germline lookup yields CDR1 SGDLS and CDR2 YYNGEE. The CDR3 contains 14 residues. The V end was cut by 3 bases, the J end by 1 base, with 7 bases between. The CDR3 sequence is CASSGGRTNEKLFF. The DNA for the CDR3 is TGTGCCAGCAGCGGAGGCAGAACTAATGAAAAACTGTTTTTT.

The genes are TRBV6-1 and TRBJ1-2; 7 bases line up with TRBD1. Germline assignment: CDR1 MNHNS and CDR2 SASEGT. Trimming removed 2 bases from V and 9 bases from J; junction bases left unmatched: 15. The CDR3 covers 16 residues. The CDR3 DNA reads TGTGCCAGCAGTGAATCCCGAGGCAGGGGGAATTGGAGCTACACCTTC. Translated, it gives CASSESRGRGNWSYTF.

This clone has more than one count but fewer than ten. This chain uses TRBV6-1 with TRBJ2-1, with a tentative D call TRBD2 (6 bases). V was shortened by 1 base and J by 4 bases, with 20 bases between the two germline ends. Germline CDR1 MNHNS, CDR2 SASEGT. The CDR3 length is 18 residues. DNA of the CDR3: TGTGCCAGCAGTGAAGTGGGTGGTTTCGCGGGGCCTTACAATGAGCAGTTCTTC. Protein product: CASSEVGGFAGPYNEQFF.

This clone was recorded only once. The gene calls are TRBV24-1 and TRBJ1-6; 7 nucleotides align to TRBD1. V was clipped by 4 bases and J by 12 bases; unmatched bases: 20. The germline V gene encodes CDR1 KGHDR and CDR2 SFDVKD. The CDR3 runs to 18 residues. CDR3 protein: CATSETTRDSPMGGPLHF. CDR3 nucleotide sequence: TGTGCCACCAGTGAAACCACCCGGGACAGCCCCATGGGGGGACCCCTCCACTTT.

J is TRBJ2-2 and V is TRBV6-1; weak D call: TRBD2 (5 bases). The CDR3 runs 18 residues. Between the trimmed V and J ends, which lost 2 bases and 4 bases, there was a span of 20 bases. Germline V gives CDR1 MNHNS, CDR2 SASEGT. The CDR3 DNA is TGTGCCAGCAGTGAACTCCCTTTGGGCGGGCCGATCACCGGGGAGCTGTTTTTT. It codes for CASSELPLGGPITGELFF.

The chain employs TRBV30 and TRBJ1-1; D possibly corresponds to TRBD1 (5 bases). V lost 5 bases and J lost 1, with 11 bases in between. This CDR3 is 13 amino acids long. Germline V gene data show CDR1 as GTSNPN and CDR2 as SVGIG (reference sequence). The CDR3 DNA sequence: TGTGCCTGGGGGACCACGGGGAACACTGAAGCTTTCTTT. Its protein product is CAWGTTGNTEAFF.

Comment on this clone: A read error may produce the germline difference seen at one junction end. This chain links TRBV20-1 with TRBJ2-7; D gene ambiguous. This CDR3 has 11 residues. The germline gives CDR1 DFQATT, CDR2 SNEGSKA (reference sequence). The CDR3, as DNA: TGCAGTGGTAGAGGAGTGATAGAGCAGTACTTC. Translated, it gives CSGRGVIEQYF.